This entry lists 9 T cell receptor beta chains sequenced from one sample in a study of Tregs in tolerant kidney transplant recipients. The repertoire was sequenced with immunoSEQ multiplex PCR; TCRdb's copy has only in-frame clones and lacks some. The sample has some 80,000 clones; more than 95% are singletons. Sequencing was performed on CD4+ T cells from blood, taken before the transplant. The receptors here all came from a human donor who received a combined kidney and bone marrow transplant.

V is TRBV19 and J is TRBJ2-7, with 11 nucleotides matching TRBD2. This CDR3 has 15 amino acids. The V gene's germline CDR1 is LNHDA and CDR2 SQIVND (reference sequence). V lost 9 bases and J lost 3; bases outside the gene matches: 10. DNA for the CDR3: TGTGCCAGCCGCCCCAGGACTAGCGGGCACTACGAGCAGTACTTC. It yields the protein CASRPRTSGHYEQYF. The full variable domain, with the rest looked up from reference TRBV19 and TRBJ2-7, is DGGITQSPKYLFRKEGQNVTLSCEQNLNHDAMYWYRQDPGQGLRLIYYSQIVNDFQKGDIAEGYSVSREKKESFPLTVTSAQKNPTAFYLCASRPRTSGHYEQYFGPGTRLTVT.

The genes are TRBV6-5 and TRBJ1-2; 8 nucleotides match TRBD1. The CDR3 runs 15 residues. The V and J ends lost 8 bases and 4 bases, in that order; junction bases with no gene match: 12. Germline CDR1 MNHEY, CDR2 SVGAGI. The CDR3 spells CASSWGNQGAYGYTF. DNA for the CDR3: TGTGCCAGCTCGTGGGGGAATCAGGGGGCCTATGGCTACACCTTC.

This CDR3 reads CAITSGPGELFF. The CDR3 DNA reads as TGTGCCATCACTTCAGGGCCCGGGGAGCTGTTTTTT. The gene calls are TRBV10-3 and TRBJ2-2, with D possibly being TRBD1 (5 bases). The germline V and J ends were trimmed by 7 bases and 6 bases, with 9 bases remaining between them. The CDR3 is made up of 12 amino acids. Germline V gene sequence: CDR1 ENHRY, CDR2 SYGVKD.

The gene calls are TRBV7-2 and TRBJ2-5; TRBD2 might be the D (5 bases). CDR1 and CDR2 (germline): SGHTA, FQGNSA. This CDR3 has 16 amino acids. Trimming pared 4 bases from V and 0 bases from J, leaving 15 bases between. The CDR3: CASSSRPGKYQETQYF. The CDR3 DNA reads TGTGCCAGCAGCTCCCGCCCGGGGAAGTACCAAGAGACCCAGTACTTC.

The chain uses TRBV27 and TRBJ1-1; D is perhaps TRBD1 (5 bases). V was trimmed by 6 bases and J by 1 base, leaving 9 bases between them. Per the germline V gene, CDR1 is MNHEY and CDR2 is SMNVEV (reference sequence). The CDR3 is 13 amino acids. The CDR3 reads CASRLDRNTEAFF. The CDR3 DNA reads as TGTGCCAGCAGACTTGACAGGAACACTGAAGCTTTCTTT.

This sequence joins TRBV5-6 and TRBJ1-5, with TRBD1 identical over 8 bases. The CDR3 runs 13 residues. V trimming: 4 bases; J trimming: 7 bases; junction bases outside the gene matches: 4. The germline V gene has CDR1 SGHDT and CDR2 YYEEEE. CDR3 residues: CASSETGVQPQHF. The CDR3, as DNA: TGTGCCAGCAGCGAGACAGGGGTCCAGCCCCAGCATTTT.

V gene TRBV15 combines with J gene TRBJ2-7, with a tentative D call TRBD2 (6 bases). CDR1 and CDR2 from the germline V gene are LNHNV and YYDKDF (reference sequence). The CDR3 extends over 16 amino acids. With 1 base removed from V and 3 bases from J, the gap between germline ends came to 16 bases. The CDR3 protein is CATSRGGGAAFYEQYF. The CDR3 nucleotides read TGTGCCACCAGCAGAGGAGGAGGGGCTGCTTTCTACGAGCAGTACTTC. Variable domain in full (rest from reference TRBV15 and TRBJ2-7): DAMVIQNPRYQVTQFGKPVTLSCSQTLNHNVMYWYQQKSSQAPKLLFHYYDKDFNNEADTPDNFQSRRPNTSFCFLDIRSPGLGDTAMYLCATSRGGGAAFYEQYFGPGTRLTVT.

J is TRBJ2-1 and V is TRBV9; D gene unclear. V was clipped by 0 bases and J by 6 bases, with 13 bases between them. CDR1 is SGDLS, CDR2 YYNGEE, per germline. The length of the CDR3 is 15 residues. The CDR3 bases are TGTGCCAGCAGCGTAGCCAGTTTGATAACCAATGAGCAGTTCTTC. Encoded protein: CASSVASLITNEQFF.

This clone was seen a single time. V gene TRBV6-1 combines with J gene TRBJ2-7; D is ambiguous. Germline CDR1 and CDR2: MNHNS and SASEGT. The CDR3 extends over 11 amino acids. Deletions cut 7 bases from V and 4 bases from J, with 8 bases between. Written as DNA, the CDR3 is TGTGCCAGCACGGGTGTGTACGAGCAGTACTTC. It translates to CASTGVYEQYF.